The rows below give T cell receptor beta chains drawn from one sample of a study of control samples from healthy donors and cancer patients. TCRdb's copy holds only in-frame clones and misses some; the assay was immunoSEQ multiplex PCR. The sample includes 78,000 or so clones, roughly 80% of them seen just once. The sample consisted of blood. Receptors were obtained from a man in his fifties in good health. CDR3s include the opening cysteine and the closing phenylalanine or tryptophan. D genes are given only for firm matches. For some rows the clone size is stated as once, few or many, or as a class when expanded; others skip it.

d_gene	abundance	v_gene	j_gene	CDR3aa	CDR3nt
.	.	TRBV30	TRBJ2-7	CAWSGARGVTYEQYF	TGTGCCTGGAGTGGGGCCCGAGGGGTGACCTACGAGCAGTACTTC
TRBD1	.	TRBV7-2	TRBJ2-7	CASSQGQVAYEQYF	TGTGCCAGCAGCCAAGGACAGGTTGCCTACGAGCAGTACTTC
.	.	TRBV6-2/TRBV6-3	TRBJ2-2	CASSGGQTNTGELFF	TGTGCCAGCAGTGGGGGACAAACGAACACCGGGGAGCTGTTTTTT
.	once	TRBV7-8	TRBJ2-1	CASSPPEGNEQFF	TGTGCCAGCAGTCCCCCTGAGGGTAATGAGCAGTTCTTC
TRBD1	.	TRBV11-3	TRBJ2-7	CASSSTTGKSARQYF	TGTGCCAGCAGCTCCACGACAGGGAAGTCGGCGCGGCAGTACTTC
TRBD1	.	TRBV9	TRBJ1-4	CASSASTGLGEKLFF	TGTGCCAGCAGCGCCTCGACAGGGTTGGGTGAAAAACTGTTTTTT
TRBD2	few	TRBV3-1/TRBV3-2	TRBJ2-1	CASSQDFSPTSGGEGEQFF	TGTGCCAGCAGCCAAGATTTCTCCCCGACTAGCGGAGGGGAGGGTGAGCAGTTCTTC
TRBD1	.	TRBV5-5	TRBJ1-1	CASSLARTGRLSTEAFF	TGTGCCAGCAGCTTGGCCAGGACAGGGCGTTTGAGCACTGAAGCTTTCTTT
.	few	TRBV15	TRBJ2-3	CATSRDPSDTQYF	TGTGCCACCAGCAGAGATCCCTCGGATACGCAGTATTTT
.	.	TRBV7-9	TRBJ1-1	CASSFDGGYTEAFF	TGTGCCAGCAGCTTCGACGGGGGGTACACTGAAGCTTTCTTT
.	.	TRBV2	TRBJ1-6	CASSKQALYNSPLHF	TGTGCCAGCAGTAAACAGGCCCTTTATAATTCACCCCTCCACTTT
TRBD1	.	TRBV5-6	TRBJ1-3	CASSNNPGTGTGNTIYF	TGTGCCAGCAGCAACAACCCCGGGACAGGGACAGGAAACACCATATATTTT
TRBD1	.	TRBV28	TRBJ1-1	CASSGQGAAEAFF	TGTGCCAGCAGCGGACAGGGGGCAGCTGAAGCTTTCTTT
TRBD2	.	TRBV11-3	TRBJ2-3	CASSSGTRVFVTDTQYF	TGTGCCAGCAGCTCCGGGACTAGGGTATTCGTAACAGATACGCAGTATTTT
TRBD1	.	TRBV10-1	TRBJ2-2	CASSGTGGAGDTGELFF	TGCGCCAGCAGTGGGACAGGGGGCGCGGGTGACACCGGGGAGCTGTTTTTT
.	.	TRBV14	TRBJ2-6	CASSQAFGGSGANVLTF	TGTGCCAGCAGCCAAGCATTCGGGGGCTCTGGGGCCAACGTCCTGACTTTC
TRBD2	.	TRBV28	TRBJ2-1	CASSGLAGGGYNEQFF	TGTGCCAGCAGTGGACTAGCGGGAGGGGGTTACAATGAGCAGTTCTTC
.	.	TRBV6-1	TRBJ2-3	CASSEFRTDTQYF	TGTGCCAGCAGTGAATTCAGGACAGATACGCAGTATTTT
.	.	TRBV18	TRBJ2-2	CASSPNGRQNTGELFF	TGTGCCAGCTCCCCCAATGGGCGCCAGAACACCGGGGAGCTGTTTTTT
.	.	TRBV28	TRBJ1-5	CASSPFKIGGQPQHF	TGTGCCAGCAGTCCCTTTAAAATCGGCGGTCAGCCCCAGCATTTT
.	.	TRBV7-2	TRBJ1-4	CASSLGQGGEKLFF	TGTGCCAGCAGCTTAGGGCAGGGTGGGGAAAAACTGTTTTTT
.	.	TRBV6-6	TRBJ1-2	CASSYVSYGYTF	TGTGCCAGCAGTTACGTCAGCTATGGCTACACCTTC
TRBD2	.	TRBV5-1	TRBJ2-7	CASSSTPRTSGGGEQYF	TGCGCCAGCAGCTCAACGCCCCGGACTAGCGGAGGGGGGGAGCAGTACTTC
TRBD2	.	TRBV20-1	TRBJ2-7	CSASKREGSSYEQYF	TGCAGTGCTAGTAAACGGGAGGGGAGCTCCTACGAGCAGTACTTC
.	.	TRBV6-1	TRBJ2-7	CASSDHRPSYEQYF	TGTGCCAGCAGTGATCACAGGCCTTCCTACGAGCAGTACTTC
TRBD2	.	TRBV2	TRBJ2-1	CASPLPGGWNEQFF	TGTGCCAGCCCGTTACCGGGAGGATGGAATGAGCAGTTCTTC
.	once	TRBV3-1/TRBV3-2	TRBJ1-4	CASSQAGNEKLFF	TGTGCCAGCAGCCAAGCAGGGAATGAAAAACTGTTTTTT
TRBD2	once	TRBV4-3	TRBJ2-1	CASSQDAASGRPHYNEQFF	TGCGCCAGCAGCCAAGACGCGGCTAGCGGGAGGCCTCATTACAATGAGCAGTTCTTC
.	.	TRBV7-3	TRBJ2-7	CASSRQGAGFYEQYF	TGTGCCAGCAGCAGACAGGGAGCGGGATTTTACGAGCAGTACTTC